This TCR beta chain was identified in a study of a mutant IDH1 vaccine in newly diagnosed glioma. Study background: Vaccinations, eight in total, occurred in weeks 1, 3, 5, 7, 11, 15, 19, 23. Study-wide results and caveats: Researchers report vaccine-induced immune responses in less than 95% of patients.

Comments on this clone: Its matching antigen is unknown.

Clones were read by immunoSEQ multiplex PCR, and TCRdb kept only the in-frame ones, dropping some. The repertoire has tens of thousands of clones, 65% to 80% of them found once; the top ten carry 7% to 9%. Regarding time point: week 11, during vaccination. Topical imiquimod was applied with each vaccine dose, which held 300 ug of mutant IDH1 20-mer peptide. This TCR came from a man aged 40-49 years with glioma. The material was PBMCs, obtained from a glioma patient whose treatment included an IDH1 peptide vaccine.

This CDR3 is CASSGVGGMGYGYTF. The CDR3 DNA sequence: TGTGCCAGCAGCGGCGTCGGGGGTATGGGCTATGGCTACACCTTC. The J gene is TRBJ1-2, the V gene TRBV9; a possible D gene is TRBD1 (5 bases). Trimming pared 3 bases from V and 4 bases from J, leaving 16 bases between. The CDR3 runs 15 residues. CDR1 is SGDLS, CDR2 YYNGEE, per germline.